The rows below give T cell receptor beta chains drawn from one sample of a study of T-cell memory formation after mild COVID-19. TCRdb independently ran MiXCR on the 5' RACE reads; one entry per CDR3 protein. The data contain roughly 600,000 distinct CDR3 sequences, approximately 19% of them singletons. Sequencing used PBMCs or a T cell subset sorted from them (not recorded which). These receptor sequences come from an adult woman who had mild COVID-19 (a few samples of this study predate the infection). Cell type and time point are not known. Both conserved end residues are part of each CDR3. For some rows the clone size is stated as once, few or many, or as a class when expanded; others skip it.

>few|14|TRBV7-9|TRBJ1-2
CASSLVTVPNGYTF
>NA|16|TRBV3-1|TRBJ1-1
CASSQGIGQGSTEAFF
>NA|12|TRBV6-5|TRBJ1-2
CASSSFPGGYTF
>few|12|TRBV3-1|TRBJ2-3
CASSPARGTQYF
>few|16|TRBV12-5|TRBJ2-2
CASGLELLSNTGELFF
>few|18|TRBV11-2|TRBJ2-1
CASSFSGGAGGFYNEQFF
>few|17|TRBV20-1|TRBJ2-7
CSARSKRWGQGSYEQYF
>few|17|TRBV11-3|TRBJ2-5
CASSLAYGETEQETQYF
>few|16|TRBV20-1|TRBJ2-1
CSARDPRPGVDNEQFF
>NA|16|TRBV7-2|TRBJ2-3
CASSLEAGASTDTQYF
>NA|16|TRBV5-1|TRBJ2-1
CASSQLSGSSYNEQFF
>NA|17|TRBV7-2|TRBJ2-6
CASSRGQGRAGANVLTF
>NA|15|TRBV20-1|TRBJ2-6
CSAHVTGYGANVLTF
>few|14|TRBV20-1|TRBJ2-1
CSPWRASGINEQFF
>NA|14|TRBV6-5|TRBJ2-4
CASRGTGPTSIQYF
>few|12|TRBV9|TRBJ2-1
CASSVLGGEQFF
>NA|14|TRBV5-1|TRBJ2-2
CASSLSGITGELFF
>NA|16|TRBV21-1|TRBJ2-4
CASSTQIAVHKNIQYF
>few|15|TRBV14|TRBJ2-7
CASSQDIAGTYEQYF
>many|12|TRBV12-3/TRBV12-4|TRBJ2-7
CASSPQGREQYF
>NA|14|TRBV10-2|TRBJ2-7
CASSDLAGYYEQYF
>NA|16|TRBV12-3/TRBV12-4|TRBJ2-3
CASSLMGQGITDTQYF
>NA|11|TRBV6-6|TRBJ1-1
CASRLGLEAFF
>few|16|TRBV5-1|TRBJ2-3
CASSLPMRVGTDTQYF